A selection of T cell receptor beta chains follows, all from one sample in a study of T cell repertoires in cytomegalovirus infection. What these receptors recognize is not known. TCRdb reanalysed the reads using MiXCR and keeps one entry per CDR3 protein. Among some 500,000 distinct CDR3 sequences listed, 33% were seen once. The sequencing used cultured PBMCs, collected from culture after CMV antigen stimulation. Source of these receptors: a human donor in good health (CMV status not recorded). Some clones in this sample may be carry-over from other donors' samples. Each CDR3 is given with its conserved first and last residue. The D gene is left open where the match is weak. Clone sizes are given selectively: once, few, many, or a class where the clone is expanded.

j_gene | abundance | d_gene | v_gene | CDR3aa | CDR3nt
TRBJ1-5 | NA | NA | TRBV6-2/TRBV6-3 | CASSSPAGLSQPQHF | TGTGCCAGCAGTAGTCCAGCAGGGCTAAGTCAGCCCCAGCATTTT
TRBJ1-2 | few | NA | TRBV19 | CASSSRDYGYTF | TGTGCCAGTAGTTCCCGAGACTATGGCTACACCTTC
TRBJ1-5 | NA | NA | TRBV24-1 | CATSDLGADQPQHF | TGTGCCACCAGTGATTTAGGGGCGGATCAGCCCCAGCATTTT
TRBJ2-3 | NA | TRBD1 | TRBV20-1 | CSAPGQGIGTDTQYF | TGCAGTGCTCCGGGACAGGGAATAGGCACAGATACGCAGTATTTT
TRBJ2-5 | NA | TRBD2 | TRBV3-1 | CASSQATSGDYQETQYF | TGTGCCAGCAGCCAAGCTACTAGCGGGGATTACCAAGAGACCCAGTACTTC
TRBJ2-1 | few | NA | TRBV5-4 | CASSFRTFRSDNEQFF | TGTGCCAGCAGCTTTCGGACGTTCAGAAGTGACAATGAGCAGTTCTTC
TRBJ1-1 | few | TRBD1 | TRBV12-3/TRBV12-4 | CASSLATGGITEAFF | TGTGCCAGCAGTTTGGCTACAGGGGGCATCACTGAAGCTTTCTTT
TRBJ1-1 | NA | TRBD1 | TRBV3-1 | CASRPDRGNGEAFF | TGTGCCAGCAGACCGGACAGGGGGAATGGAGAAGCTTTCTTT
TRBJ1-4 | NA | NA | TRBV20-1 | CAQLNLGRNEKLFF | TGCGCGCAGTTAAATTTGGGGAGGAATGAAAAACTGTTTTTT
TRBJ2-1 | once | TRBD2 | TRBV6-2/TRBV6-3 | CASGPPGLAYNEQFF | TGTGCCAGCGGTCCGCCGGGACTAGCCTACAATGAGCAGTTCTTC
TRBJ2-1 | many | NA | TRBV7-2 | CASSLDGDTRLFKFF | TGTGCCAGCAGCTTAGACGGGGACACCCGCCTCTTTAAGTTCTTC
TRBJ2-1 | NA | NA | TRBV25-1 | CASTVAENSYNEQFF | TGTGCCAGCACCGTAGCGGAGAACTCCTACAATGAGCAGTTCTTC
TRBJ2-5 | many | NA | TRBV7-2 | CASSWGGSQETQYF | TGTGCCAGCAGTTGGGGCGGGTCCCAAGAGACCCAGTACTTC
TRBJ2-5 | few | TRBD1 | TRBV7-9 | CASSNPGQGAGETQYF | TGTGCCAGCAGCAATCCCGGACAGGGGGCGGGGGAGACCCAGTACTTC
TRBJ2-5 | many | TRBD2 | TRBV7-2 | CASSLLAGVETQYF | TGTGCCAGCAGCTTACTAGCGGGAGTGGAGACCCAGTACTTC
TRBJ2-7 | few | NA | TRBV7-2 | CASSLDRGAAYEQYF | TGTGCCAGCAGCTTAGATAGGGGGGCCGCCTACGAGCAGTACTTC
TRBJ2-1 | few | NA | TRBV28 | CASSLHGGRTTEQFF | TGTGCCAGCAGTTTACATGGAGGCAGAACAACTGAGCAGTTCTTC
TRBJ2-5 | NA | NA | TRBV10-1 | CASSDGGTQYF | TGCGCCAGCAGTGATGGGGGGACCCAGTACTTC
TRBJ2-7 | NA | NA | TRBV28 | CASSEPLRYEQYF | TGTGCCAGCAGCGAACCCCTGAGGTACGAGCAGTACTTC
TRBJ2-7 | few | TRBD2 | TRBV7-2 | CASSPSAGDFYEQYF | TGTGCCAGCAGCCCGTCAGCGGGAGACTTCTACGAGCAGTACTTC